This is a list of T cell receptor beta chains from one sample in a study of blood T cells in healthy people across ages. TCRdb reprocessed the 5' RACE reads via MiXCR and lists one record per CDR3 protein. The sample shows over 1.5 million distinct CDR3 sequences, around 48% of them seen only once. Sequencing used blood. These receptors were collected from a woman aged 40 to 50 in good health. Each CDR3 is given with its conserved first and last residue. D genes are given only for firm matches. Expanded clones get a size class; other rows say once, few or many, or leave the size out.

v_gene	d_gene	j_gene	abundance	CDR3aa	CDR3nt
TRBV7-2	NA	TRBJ2-7	NA	CASSLPGQIYNEQYF	TGTGCCAGCAGCTTACCGGGACAAATCTACAATGAGCAGTACTTC
TRBV2	NA	TRBJ2-3	NA	CASKTGADTQYF	TGTGCCAGCAAAACCGGCGCCGATACGCAGTATTTT
TRBV5-1	TRBD2	TRBJ2-7	NA	CASSLGLAGGDYEQYF	TGCGCCAGCAGCTTGGGGCTAGCGGGGGGCGACTACGAGCAGTACTTC
TRBV12-3/TRBV12-4	TRBD1	TRBJ2-5	few	CASTIVVTGDAQETQYF	TGTGCCAGCACCATCGTCGTTACAGGGGATGCACAAGAGACCCAGTACTTC
TRBV6-2/TRBV6-3	NA	TRBJ2-5	NA	CAVRWGPQETQYF	TGTGCCGTGCGATGGGGGCCGCAAGAGACCCAGTACTTC
TRBV9	TRBD2	TRBJ2-3	NA	CASSAGGLAGDTQYF	TGTGCCAGCAGCGCAGGTGGACTAGCGGGAGATACGCAGTATTTT
TRBV15	NA	TRBJ2-3	few	CATSREAGIDTQYF	TGTGCCACCAGCAGAGAGGCAGGGATAGATACGCAGTATTTT
TRBV6-2/TRBV6-3	NA	TRBJ2-7	NA	CASSYYREVSDEQYF	TGTGCCAGCAGTTACTACAGGGAGGTCTCCGACGAGCAGTACTTC
TRBV20-1	TRBD2	TRBJ2-5	few	CSARSRLAGGPTQYF	TGCAGTGCTAGATCTAGACTAGCGGGGGGCCCGACCCAGTACTTC
TRBV6-1	NA	TRBJ2-5	NA	CASSAEAALGTQYF	TGTGCCAGCAGTGCTGAAGCGGCCCTCGGGACCCAGTACTTC
TRBV9	NA	TRBJ2-5	few	CASSVEAGSQETQYF	TGTGCCAGCAGCGTAGAGGCGGGATCGCAAGAGACCCAGTACTTC
TRBV4-3	TRBD2	TRBJ2-3	NA	CASSGRLADLDTQYF	TGCGCCAGCAGCGGACGACTAGCGGACCTTGATACGCAGTATTTT
TRBV6-5	TRBD2	TRBJ2-1	NA	CASSYSGSGRGDDDEQFF	TGTGCCAGCAGTTACTCGGGCTCTGGGCGGGGGGACGACGATGAGCAGTTCTTC
TRBV7-3	TRBD1	TRBJ1-2	NA	CASSLYRLGQGDYGYTF	TGTGCCAGCAGCTTGTATCGCCTGGGACAGGGGGACTATGGCTACACCTTC
TRBV29-1	NA	TRBJ1-2	NA	CSVGGQGRVDGYTF	TGCAGCGTTGGGGGCCAGGGGAGGGTTGATGGCTACACCTTC
TRBV3-1	NA	TRBJ2-3	few	CASSQVYREAGYTDTQYF	TGTGCCAGCAGCCAAGTCTATAGGGAGGCGGGGTACACAGATACGCAGTATTTT
TRBV11-2	NA	TRBJ2-7	NA	CASSLQADGWEQYF	TGTGCCAGCAGCTTACAGGCGGACGGCTGGGAGCAGTACTTC
TRBV4-2	TRBD2	TRBJ2-4	NA	CASSHGGEGSINIQYF	TGTGCCAGCAGCCATGGCGGGGAGGGTTCTATAAACATTCAGTACTTC
TRBV6-2/TRBV6-3	NA	TRBJ2-7	NA	CASRWSGAYNEQYF	TGTGCCAGCCGTTGGTCGGGGGCTTACAATGAGCAGTACTTC
TRBV20-1	NA	TRBJ1-2	few	CSARWPTGGLSGYTF	TGCAGTGCTAGGTGGCCAACAGGAGGGTTATCTGGCTACACCTTC